One sample yielded the 4 T cell receptor beta chains listed below, sequenced in a study of cytomegalovirus exposure and HLA in healthy donors. The PCR had 60 Vbeta and 13 Jbeta primers. TCRdb's table, derived via immunoSEQ multiplex PCR, lists solely in-frame clones and lacks some. The sample consists of roughly 160,000 clones, roughly 80% of them appearing once. The specimen was PBMCs. These receptor sequences come from a man aged 18 to 29 in good health and CMV-seropositive.

The chain recombines TRBV9 with TRBJ1-2; TRBD1 might be the D (5 bases). Germline-derived CDR1 and CDR2 are SGDLS and YYNGEE. V lost 4 bases and J 6 bases, leaving 19 bases between the germline ends. The length of the CDR3 is 15 residues. CDR3 amino acids: CASSPQRTGSDGYTF. The CDR3 region has the DNA TGTGCCAGCAGCCCCCAACGAACAGGATCGGATGGCTACACCTTC.

This chain joins TRBV6-7 and TRBJ2-6; D gene ambiguous. TRBV6-7 is an ORF, with its function uncertain. Trimming removed 0 bases from V and 3 bases from J, with 6 bases in between. CDR3 length: 15 amino acids. This chain's CDR3 is CASSYSRCGANVLTF. The CDR3 DNA reads as TGTGCCAGCAGTTACTCCAGGTGTGGGGCCAACGTCCTGACTTTC.

The genes are TRBV2 and TRBJ1-5; D remains unclear. Germline assignment: CDR1 SNHLY and CDR2 FYNNEI. With 2 bases removed from V and 3 bases from J, the gap between germline ends came to 8 bases. The CDR3 runs to 14 residues. CDR3 loop: CASSENSLNQPQHF. CDR3 coding DNA: TGTGCCAGCAGTGAAAACAGCCTCAATCAGCCCCAGCATTTT.

The rearrangement links TRBV12-5 to TRBJ2-7, with 9 nucleotides matching TRBD1. The CDR3 runs to 14 residues. V was clipped by 6 bases and J by 6 bases; unmatched bases: 9. Germline values: CDR1 LGHNT, CDR2 FRNRAP. Here the CDR3 DNA reads TGTGCTAGTGGGCCGGGACAGGGAAGAGGCGAGCAGTACTTC. Translation gives CASGPGQGRGEQYF.